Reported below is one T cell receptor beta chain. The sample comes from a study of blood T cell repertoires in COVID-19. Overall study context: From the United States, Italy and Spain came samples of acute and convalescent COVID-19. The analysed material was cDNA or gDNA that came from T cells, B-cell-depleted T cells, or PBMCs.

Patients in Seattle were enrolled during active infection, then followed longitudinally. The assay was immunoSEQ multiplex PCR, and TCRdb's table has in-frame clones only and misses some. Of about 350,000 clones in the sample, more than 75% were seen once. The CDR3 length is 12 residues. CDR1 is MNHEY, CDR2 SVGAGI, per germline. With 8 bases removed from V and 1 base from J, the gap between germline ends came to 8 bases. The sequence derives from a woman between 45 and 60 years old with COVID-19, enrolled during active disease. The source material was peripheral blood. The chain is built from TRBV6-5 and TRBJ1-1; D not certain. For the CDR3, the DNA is TGTGCCAGCTTTAACAGGAACACTGAAGCTTTCTTT. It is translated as CASFNRNTEAFF.